The 2 T cell receptor beta chains below all came from one sample that was sequenced in a study of T cells in localized non-small cell lung cancer. Profiled with immunoSEQ multiplex PCR; TCRdb holds only in-frame clones, not every one. This sample yields over a thousand clones, of which around 25% are seen a single time; around a fifth belongs to the top ten. This sample comprised lung tumor tissue, obtained before any cancer treatment. Receptors originate from a female donor older than 55 with stage II lung adenocarcinoma.

Judged by abundance, this clone is medium-sized. The chain employs TRBV28 and TRBJ1-2, with unresolved D. The CDR3 consists of 15 residues. V was cut by 6 bases and J by 7 bases, with 21 bases left in between. From germline, CDR1 is MDHEN and CDR2 SYDVKM. CDR3 in amino acids: CASRPRVGVDLGYTF. In DNA form, the CDR3 reads TGTGCCAGCAGGCCCCGGGTGGGAGTCGACCTTGGCTACACCTTC.

This clone is labeled as medium-sized (0.01 to 0.1%). The chain has TRBV6-8 and TRBJ1-2; 7 positions match TRBD1. With 5 bases clipped from V and 8 bases from J, the junction kept 8 bases outside the gene matches. There are 13 residues in the CDR3. Germline V gives CDR1 MNHGY, CDR2 SAAAGT. The CDR3 nucleotides read TGTGCCAGCAGTGACAACACAGGGGCCGGCTACACCTTC. It codes for CASSDNTGAGYTF.